This T cell receptor beta chain was recovered during a study of blood T cells in healthy people across ages. Study-level findings and limits: Researchers judged that diversity estimates from one million T cells fell short of true values.

It was with a sample-barcoded 5' primer and a J-beta primer mix that a second PCR of roughly 7 to 12 cycles was run. The template-switch adaptor, which had 12 random nucleotides, put a tag on each cDNA molecule. Using its own MiXCR run on the 5' RACE reads, TCRdb lists one record per CDR3 protein. The table shows more than 1,400,000 distinct CDR3 sequences, with around 42% occurring only once. A word on this clonotype: Its antigen is unknown.

Trimming took 2 bases from V and 3 from J, leaving 8 bases between them. The CDR3 is made up of 14 amino acids. Germline assignment: CDR1 ENHRY and CDR2 SYGVKD. Each donor's blood draw was 7.5 to 10 milliliters of peripheral blood. The TCR was taken from a woman aged 18-35 years in good health. This chain links TRBV10-3 with TRBJ1-5, with D maybe TRBD1 (6 bases). The sequenced sample consisted of blood. In DNA form, the CDR3 reads TGTGCCATCAGTGAGGACAGGAACAATCAGCCCCAGCATTTT. Translated: CAISEDRNNQPQHF.